A single sample is the source of the 26 T cell receptor beta chains below, sequenced in a study of cytomegalovirus exposure and HLA in healthy donors (dated by TCRdb to the late 2010s). Receptor libraries were prepared by the immunoSEQ multiplex PCR assay. A mixture of 60 forward primers for TCR Vbeta segments and 13 reverse primers for TCR Jbeta segments was used in the multiplex PCR. Imported from immuneACCESS, the table was reduced by TCRdb to in-frame sequences with V and J called. These copies leave out some clones; in studies compared against another copy, an unresolved V gene accounts for under half, and the cause of the remainder is not known. This sample is represented by around 190,000 clones; around 80% of them were singletons. The leading ten clones occupy 0.5% to 0.55% of the sample. Sequencing input: PBMCs. Receptor source: a woman in her forties or fifties in good health and CMV-seronegative.

The chain recombines TRBV4-2 with TRBJ2-1; 12 positions agree with TRBD2. The CDR3 runs to 16 residues. The V gene's germline CDR1 is LGHNA and CDR2 YNFKEQ. The V gene end was trimmed by 3 bases and the J gene end by 8 bases; junction bases not matched to a gene: 8. CDR3 coding DNA: TGTGCCAGCAGCCAGGGACTAGCGGGCCTGGGCGATGAGCAGTTCTTC. Residues: CASSQGLAGLGDEQFF.

This chain uses TRBV11-2 with TRBJ1-3; 10 nucleotides match TRBD1. Looked up from germline, CDR1 is SGHAT and CDR2 is FQNNGV. The ends lost 5 bases at V and 4 bases at J; junction bases unmatched: 5. The CDR3 has 15 residues. The CDR3 coding sequence is TGTGCCAGCAGCCCAGACAGGGGGCTAGGAAACACCATATATTTT. It codes for CASSPDRGLGNTIYF.

The chain combines TRBV13 with TRBJ2-2, with a tentative D call TRBD1 (6 bases). Germline loops: CDR1 PRHDT, CDR2 FYEKMQ (reference sequence). V lost 5 bases and J lost 0, with 19 bases in between. This CDR3 spans 18 amino acids. The CDR3 nucleotides read TGTGCCAGCAGCCAAGCCCCCCTCAGGGGCTCGAACACCGGGGAGCTGTTTTTT. Its protein is CASSQAPLRGSNTGELFF.

The CDR3 spells CASSPRSITYEQYF. The CDR3 region has the DNA TGTGCCAGCTCTCCGCGCTCCATTACCTACGAGCAGTACTTC. The rearrangement joins TRBV18 to TRBJ2-7; no clear D. Trimming took 6 bases from V and 2 from J, leaving 14 bases between them. This CDR3 comprises 14 residues. Germline CDR1 reads KGHSH; CDR2 reads LQKENI.

J is TRBJ1-4 and V is TRBV5-1; 8 bases match TRBD1. The CDR3 is 15 amino acids. Trimming removed 5 bases from V and 5 bases from J; junction bases left unmatched: 8. The germline V gene has CDR1 SGHRS and CDR2 YFSETQ. This CDR3 is CASSPSGDRNEKLFF. Here the CDR3 DNA reads TGCGCCAGCAGTCCCTCCGGGGACAGGAATGAAAAACTGTTTTTT. The whole variable domain, remainder taken from reference TRBV5-1 and TRBJ1-4, is KAGVTQTPRYLIKTRGQQVTLSCSPISGHRSVSWYQQTPGQGLQFLFEYFSETQRNKGNFPGRFSGRQFSNSRSEMNVSTLELGDSALYLCASSPSGDRNEKLFFGSGTQLSVL.

The V call is TRBV9, the J call TRBJ2-3, with D hard to call. The V end was cut by 5 bases, the J end by 3 bases, with 7 bases between. CDR1 and CDR2 from the germline V gene are SGDLS and YYNGEE. This CDR3 has 12 amino acids. The CDR3 loop reads CASSLQTDTQYF. DNA for the CDR3: TGTGCCAGCAGTCTTCAGACAGATACGCAGTATTTT.

The chain is built from TRBV19 and TRBJ2-1; D ambiguous. Germline values: CDR1 LNHDA, CDR2 SQIVND (reference sequence). There are 13 residues in the CDR3. Trimming took 4 bases from V and 8 from J, leaving 12 bases between them. CDR3 in DNA: TGTGCCAGTAGTAGACGACGGGTCGATGAGCAGTTCTTC. It yields the protein CASSRRRVDEQFF. Filled out from reference TRBV19 and TRBJ2-1, the complete variable domain reads DGGITQSPKYLFRKEGQNVTLSCEQNLNHDAMYWYRQDPGQGLRLIYYSQIVNDFQKGDIAEGYSVSREKKESFPLTVTSAQKNPTAFYLCASSRRRVDEQFFGPGTRLTVL.

This clone was counted only a few times. The chain is built from TRBV15 and TRBJ1-5, with D tentatively TRBD1 (6 bases). Germline lookup yields CDR1 LNHNV and CDR2 YYDKDF (reference sequence). V shed 1 base and J shed 9 bases, with 16 bases lying between them. The CDR3 is 15 residues long. This CDR3 is CATSRANRESPPQHF. CDR3 DNA sequence: TGTGCCACCAGCAGAGCCAACAGGGAGAGTCCGCCCCAGCATTTT.

The chain is built from TRBV15 and TRBJ1-2, with D possibly being TRBD1 (5 bases). Per germline, CDR1 LNHNV and CDR2 YYDKDF (reference sequence). Trimming stripped 0 bases from V and 12 bases from J, with 11 bases between. The CDR3 has 12 amino acids. CDR3 DNA sequence: TGTGCCACCAGCAGAGATGGGACTGCCAACACCTTC. This gives the protein CATSRDGTANTF.

This chain connects TRBV2 to TRBJ1-4, with TRBD1 matching 9 bases. This CDR3 is built from 17 residues. J gave up 8 bases and V 6 bases, and 16 bases lay outside the gene matches. CDR1 SNHLY and CDR2 FYNNEI come from the germline V gene. The CDR3 DNA reads as TGTGCCAGCAGGGACACAGGGGGCAACGCTATACGGGAAAAACTGTTTTTT. Its translation is CASRDTGGNAIREKLFF.

This rearrangement joins TRBV6-5 to TRBJ1-5; D gene ambiguous. Germline V gene data show CDR1 as MNHEY and CDR2 as SVGAGI. The length of the CDR3 is 11 residues. V lost 11 bases and J 7 bases, leaving 12 bases between the germline ends. The CDR3 here is CARTRGQPQHF. CDR3 nucleotide sequence: TGTGCCCGTACCCGGGGACAGCCCCAGCATTTT.

The gene calls are TRBV28 and TRBJ1-2; D remains unclear. The CDR3 contains 14 residues. The germline V and J ends were trimmed by 6 bases and 4 bases, with 15 bases remaining between them. Germline CDR1 MDHEN, CDR2 SYDVKM. This chain's CDR3 is CASSPGEGGYGYTF. CDR3 DNA sequence: TGTGCCAGCAGCCCCGGGGAGGGAGGCTATGGCTACACCTTC.

This clone was observed a few times. This chain connects TRBV25-1 to TRBJ2-3, with a possible D match to TRBD2 (5 bases). The CDR3 contains 17 residues. Germline CDR1 is MGHDK and CDR2 is SYGVNS. V lost 1 base to trimming and J lost 3 bases, with 17 bases between them. The CDR3 protein is CASSESLPWIATDTQYF. The DNA for the CDR3 is TGTGCCAGCAGTGAATCCCTACCCTGGATAGCGACAGATACGCAGTATTTT.

This clone was seen more than once but under ten times. This chain uses TRBV5-4 with TRBJ1-1; D is perhaps TRBD1 (5 bases). The germline CDR1 and CDR2 sequences are SGHNT and YYREEE (reference sequence). This CDR3 comprises 14 residues. V was clipped by 1 base and J by 2 bases, with 9 bases between them. The CDR3 DNA reads TGTGCCAGCAGCTTGACGGACATCAACACTGAAGCTTTCTTT. Residues: CASSLTDINTEAFF.

The gene calls are TRBV6-1 and TRBJ1-3; a possible D gene is TRBD1 (5 bases). This CDR3 is built from 13 residues. CDR1 is MNHNS, CDR2 SASEGT, per germline. Trimming shortened V by 4 bases and J by 12 bases, and 16 bases separated the two germline ends. The CDR3 is CASSVHDSPDIYF. DNA of the CDR3: TGTGCCAGCAGTGTTCACGACAGCCCAGACATATATTTT.

This clone occurred once. The chain links TRBV7-3 to TRBJ2-2; D is unresolved. Deletions cut 7 bases from V and 4 bases from J, with 7 bases between. This CDR3 has 12 amino acids. Germline V gene data show CDR1 as SGHTA and CDR2 as FQGTGA. The CDR3 DNA is TGTGCCAGCAAGCCGCCCACCGGGGAGCTGTTTTTT. Translation: CASKPPTGELFF.

This clone was seen more than once but under ten times. The V call is TRBV11-2, the J call TRBJ2-1; 11 bases agree with TRBD2. CDR1 and CDR2 from the germline V gene are SGHAT and FQNNGV. V dropped 6 bases and J dropped 4; count of bases not matched to a gene: 8. The CDR3 runs to 16 residues. DNA for the CDR3: TGTGCCAGCAGACCCATAGCGGGAGGGAGGTACAATGAGCAGTTCTTC. This codes for CASRPIAGGRYNEQFF.

The chain links TRBV19 to TRBJ2-7; 11 bases agree with TRBD1. Losses at the gene ends were 5 bases for V and 3 bases for J; bases not matched to a gene: 3. CDR1 is LNHDA, CDR2 SQIVND, per germline (reference sequence). The CDR3 length is 14 residues. CDR3 in amino acids: CASSVGTGGYEQYF. Here the CDR3 DNA reads TGTGCCAGTAGTGTCGGGACAGGGGGCTACGAGCAGTACTTC.

The chain carries TRBV7-6 and TRBJ2-7, with TRBD1 as a possible D gene (6 bases). V lost 4 bases, J lost 2 bases, and 15 bases lay in between. The CDR3 runs to 15 residues. The germline gives CDR1 SGHVS, CDR2 FNYEAQ. The CDR3 nucleotides are TGTGCCAGCAGCTCCGGGACACTCCTCACCTACGAGCAGTACTTC. This encodes CASSSGTLLTYEQYF.

The V gene is TRBV10-3, the J gene TRBJ2-1; 9 nucleotides align to TRBD2. The germline V gene has CDR1 ENHRY and CDR2 SYGVKD. The CDR3 totals 16 residues. The junction had 7 bases not matched to a gene; V was cut back by 6 bases and J by 1 base. The CDR3 DNA follows: TGTGCCATCAGCAACCAAAGCGGGAGGTCCTACAATGAGCAGTTCTTC. This translates into CAISNQSGRSYNEQFF.

This clone was observed once. CDR3 amino acids: CASSYPGTGGPEGYTF. CDR3 DNA: TGTGCCAGCAGTTACCCGGGGACAGGGGGTCCGGAGGGCTACACCTTC. The chain has TRBV6-5 and TRBJ1-2; 11 nucleotides match TRBD1. Trimming took 2 bases from V and 8 from J; bases not matched to a gene: 10. The CDR3 length is 16 residues. Per germline, CDR1 MNHEY and CDR2 SVGAGI.

This clone was counted a few times. The rearrangement uses TRBV5-6 and TRBJ1-2; no firm D call. Germline CDR1 is SGHDT and CDR2 is YYEEEE. Trimming removed 1 base from V and 2 bases from J, with 9 bases in between. This CDR3 comprises 14 residues. The CDR3 sequence: CASSLSGGNYGYTF. The CDR3 DNA is TGTGCCAGCAGCTTGTCGGGAGGGAACTATGGCTACACCTTC.

This clone was detected once. J is TRBJ1-1 and V is TRBV6-6, with a weak D call TRBD1 (5 bases). Trimming shortened V by 0 bases and J by 3 bases, and 8 bases separated the two germline ends. The CDR3 covers 14 residues. Germline V gives CDR1 MNHNY, CDR2 SVGAGI (reference sequence). CDR3: CASSYSGGYTEAFF. The DNA of the CDR3 is TGTGCCAGCAGTTACTCTGGGGGGTACACTGAAGCTTTCTTT.

This rearrangement joins TRBV11-2 to TRBJ2-3; 12 bases align to TRBD2. Trimming removed 1 base from V and 4 bases from J; junction bases left unmatched: 3. CDR3 length: 16 residues. Per the germline V gene, CDR1 is SGHAT and CDR2 is FQNNGV. The CDR3 bases are TGTGCCAGCAGCTTAGGACTAGCGGGGGTGGCAGATACGCAGTATTTT. It encodes CASSLGLAGVADTQYF. The full variable domain, rest sourced from reference TRBV11-2 and TRBJ2-3, is EAGVAQSPRYKIIEKRQSVAFWCNPISGHATLYWYQQILGQGPKLLIQFQNNGVVDDSQLPKDRFSAERLKGVDSTLKIQPAKLEDSAVYLCASSLGLAGVADTQYFGPGTRLTVL.

This clone was counted only a few times. The DNA of the CDR3 is TGTGCCAGCAGGGAACTAGCGGGAGCGGCGCAGTACTTC. Amino acid sequence: CASRELAGAAQYF. The chain recombines TRBV6-4 with TRBJ2-7; 11 bases map to TRBD2. With 6 bases clipped from V and 9 bases from J, the junction kept 7 bases outside the gene matches. CDR1 MRHNA and CDR2 SNTAGT come from the germline V gene. The CDR3 is 13 amino acids.

The CDR3 DNA sequence: TGTGCCAGCAGCTTAGATCCAGGGAAGTACGAGCAGTACTTC. As protein: CASSLDPGKYEQYF. V gene TRBV7-9 combines with J gene TRBJ2-7, with D possibly being TRBD1 (5 bases). The CDR3 runs 14 residues. The V end lost 1 base, the J end lost 4 bases, and 11 bases lay between the germline ends. CDR1 is SEHNR and CDR2 is FQNEAQ in the germline V gene (reference sequence).